The 20 T cell receptor beta chains below were found in one sample sequenced in a study of T cell responses to AZD1222 COVID-19 vaccine. Method: immunoSEQ multiplex PCR; TCRdb's copy keeps in-frame clones and lacks some. The table has 95,000 to 100,000 clones, less than 95% seen once. The sample was peripheral blood, taken on day 0 of AZD1222 vaccination. The receptors shown here come from an adult in good health.

V usage is TRBV3-1 (or the pseudogene TRBV3-2) and J usage is TRBJ2-7; 10 nucleotides match TRBD2. Germline CDR1 and CDR2: LGHDT and YNNKEL (reference sequence). V lost 7 bases to trimming and J lost 3 bases; unmatched junction nucleotides: 3. This CDR3 spans 13 amino acids. The CDR3 nucleotides are TGTGCCAGCAAGGCTAGCGGGGGCTACGAGCAGTACTTC. This encodes CASKASGGYEQYF.

The rearrangement joins TRBV10-3 to TRBJ2-6; TRBD1 agrees at 8 bases. The CDR3 has 17 residues. In germline, CDR1 is ENHRY, CDR2 SYGVKD. Trimming took 9 bases from V and 0 from J; bases not matched to a gene: 10. The DNA of the CDR3 is TGTGCCATGTCGGCCGGGACAGGTATCTCTGGGGCCAACGTCCTGACTTTC. Protein: CAMSAGTGISGANVLTF.

J is TRBJ2-3 and V is TRBV6-1; TRBD1 agrees at 9 bases. This CDR3 is built from 17 residues. CDR1 and CDR2 from the germline V gene are MNHNS and SASEGT. V lost 0 bases to trimming and J lost 8 bases; unmatched junction nucleotides: 12. The CDR3: CASSEAGTGTPGGTQYF. CDR3 nucleotides: TGTGCCAGCAGTGAAGCCGGGACAGGGACCCCTGGGGGTACGCAGTATTTT.

The chain has TRBV28 and TRBJ2-7; D is tentatively TRBD1 or TRBD2 (6 bases each). CDR3 length equals 11 residues. V shed 6 bases and J shed 7 bases, with 10 bases lying between them. Per the germline V gene, CDR1 is MDHEN and CDR2 is SYDVKM. In DNA form, the CDR3 reads TGTGCCAGCAGAGGGGGGCGGGAGCAGTACTTC. Its protein product is CASRGGREQYF.

This clone was detected once. The chain recombines TRBV7-9 with TRBJ1-5; D is possibly TRBD1 (6 bases). Trimming pared 1 base from V and 0 bases from J, leaving 10 bases between. The germline V gene encodes CDR1 SEHNR and CDR2 FQNEAQ (reference sequence). The CDR3 has 16 residues. Here the CDR3 reads CASSLETGGSNQPQHF. CDR3 sequence (DNA): TGTGCCAGCAGCTTAGAGACAGGAGGTAGCAATCAGCCCCAGCATTTT. Full variable domain (outside the CDR3, taken from reference TRBV7-9 and TRBJ1-5): DTGVSQNPRHKITKRGQNVTFRCDPISEHNRLYWYRQTLGQGPEFLTYFQNEAQLEKSRLLSDRFSAERPKGSFSTLEIQRTEQGDSAMYLCASSLETGGSNQPQHFGDGTRLSIL.

This chain uses TRBV27 with TRBJ1-2; 11 bases are a match to TRBD1. The CDR3 loop spans 16 amino acids. V lost 5 bases to trimming and J lost 4 bases; unmatched junction nucleotides: 9. Looked up from germline, CDR1 is MNHEY and CDR2 is SMNVEV (reference sequence). The CDR3 region has the DNA TGTGCCAGCAGTACCGCCCGGACAGGGGGCTTCTATGGCTACACCTTC. Protein: CASSTARTGGFYGYTF.

The chain recombines TRBV4-1 with TRBJ2-7; tentatively, D is TRBD1 (7 bases). There are 16 residues in the CDR3. Trimming removed 4 bases at V and 3 bases at J, with 19 bases between. Germline V CDR1 and CDR2: MGHRA, YSYEKL. Written as DNA, the CDR3 is TGCGCCAGCAGCCCCAAAATCGGCGGGGACAGCTACGAGCAGTACTTC. It specifies CASSPKIGGDSYEQYF.

This clone was counted only a few times. V and J are TRBV25-1 and TRBJ1-1; 9 nucleotides line up with TRBD1. This CDR3 is 13 amino acids long. Germline CDR1 and CDR2: MGHDK and SYGVNS. V was clipped by 4 bases and J by 7 bases; unmatched bases: 4. The CDR3 DNA is TGTGCCAGCAGTGGACAGGGGGGTGGTGAAGCTTTCTTT. This codes for CASSGQGGGEAFF.

The chain employs TRBV7-9 and TRBJ1-2, with TRBD1 as a possible D gene (6 bases). Per the germline V gene, CDR1 is SEHNR and CDR2 is FQNEAQ (reference sequence). The CDR3 length is 15 residues. V lost 0 bases, J lost 8 bases, and 16 bases lay in between. The CDR3 DNA follows: TGTGCCAGCAGCTTAGCTGACAACGGGGGCACCGGCTACACCTTC. It specifies CASSLADNGGTGYTF. Full variable domain (outside the CDR3, taken from reference TRBV7-9 and TRBJ1-2): DTGVSQNPRHKITKRGQNVTFRCDPISEHNRLYWYRQTLGQGPEFLTYFQNEAQLEKSRLLSDRFSAERPKGSFSTLEIQRTEQGDSAMYLCASSLADNGGTGYTFGSGTRLTVV.

There are a few counts of this clone. V usage is TRBV11-1 and J usage is TRBJ1-6; D perhaps matches TRBD1 (5 bases). The germline V gene encodes CDR1 SGHAT and CDR2 FQDESV (reference sequence). The length of the CDR3 is 14 residues. The ends were cut back, 2 bases at V and 9 bases at J, with 11 bases in the middle. The DNA of the CDR3 is TGTGCCAGCAGCTTATGGGGACGTAGTTCACCCCTCCACTTT. It is translated as CASSLWGRSSPLHF.

The genes are TRBV2 and TRBJ1-1; D is ambiguous. Germline V CDR1 and CDR2: SNHLY, FYNNEI. V was pared by 11 bases and J by 3 bases, with 16 bases between. This CDR3 spans 13 amino acids. The CDR3 DNA sequence: TGTGCCTCTACACCTTTGCCTGACACTGAAGCTTTCTTT. As protein: CASTPLPDTEAFF.

This clone has just one count. The chain has TRBV6-5 and TRBJ1-1, with 7 bases that match TRBD1. Germline values: CDR1 MNHEY, CDR2 SVGAGI. CDR3 length: 14 residues. V shed 5 bases and J 4 bases; nucleotides not matched to a gene: 7. CDR3 sequence reads: CASSRQGRGTEAFF. The CDR3 nucleotides are TGTGCCAGCAGTCGACAGGGTAGGGGCACTGAAGCTTTCTTT.

This chain connects TRBV28 to TRBJ1-2, with a tentative D call TRBD1 (5 bases). The CDR3 covers 14 residues. Germline V gene lookup returns CDR1 MDHEN and CDR2 SYDVKM. V lost 6 bases, J lost 3 bases, and 14 bases lay in between. The CDR3 region is CASRRPIGDYGYTF. CDR3 coding DNA: TGTGCCAGCAGGCGCCCGATAGGGGACTATGGCTACACCTTC.

This chain connects TRBV6-2 or TRBV6-3 to TRBJ2-1, with TRBD1 matching over 9 bases. The CDR3 has 17 amino acids. V shed 3 bases, J shed 7 bases, and the junction held 13 bases outside the gene matches. Germline CDR1 reads MNHEY; CDR2 reads SVGEGT. The CDR3 nucleotides read TGTGCCAGCAGTTATCCTTCGGGACAGGGAGGGGAAAATGAGCAGTTCTTC. It codes for CASSYPSGQGGENEQFF.

The chain employs TRBV7-8 and TRBJ2-2, with TRBD2 identical over 8 bases. V dropped 5 bases and J dropped 1; count of bases not matched to a gene: 6. The CDR3 totals 16 residues. Germline CDR1 and CDR2: SGHVS and FQNEAQ. CDR3 sequence: CASSPGGLLNTGELFF. The CDR3 DNA sequence: TGTGCCAGCAGCCCGGGGGGGCTTTTGAACACCGGGGAGCTGTTTTTT.

The rearrangement joins TRBV11-2 to TRBJ1-4; possible D gene TRBD1, 6 bases. The CDR3 length is 19 residues. Germline V CDR1 and CDR2: SGHAT, FQNNGV. Trimming took off 5 bases at V and 0 bases at J, with 22 bases between the two ends. Written as DNA, the CDR3 is TGTGCCAGCAGCCCGCTACCGGGACAAGGGAGAGCAACTAATGAAAAACTGTTTTTT. Its protein is CASSPLPGQGRATNEKLFF.

The V and J genes are TRBV5-4 and TRBJ2-7; no clear D gene. This CDR3 is 14 amino acids long. Trimming took off 0 bases at V and 4 bases at J, with 11 bases between the two ends. The germline gives CDR1 SGHNT, CDR2 YYREEE (reference sequence). The CDR3 protein is CASSLAPEKYEQYF. The CDR3 region has the DNA TGTGCCAGCAGCTTGGCCCCTGAAAAATACGAGCAGTACTTC.

The V and J genes are TRBV14 and TRBJ1-4; D ambiguous. In germline, CDR1 is SGHDN, CDR2 FVKESK. The germline V and J ends were trimmed by 0 bases and 7 bases, with 12 bases remaining between them. The CDR3 covers 15 residues. CDR3 protein: CASSQDHPRGEKLFF. The CDR3 region has the DNA TGTGCCAGCAGCCAAGATCACCCCAGAGGTGAAAAACTGTTTTTT.

The chain recombines TRBV7-9 with TRBJ1-5; D gene unclear. Trimming cost V 5 bases and J 7 bases, with 9 bases left between them. The CDR3 contains 12 residues. Germline-derived CDR1 and CDR2 are SEHNR and FQNEAQ (reference sequence). CDR3 bases: TGTGCCAGCAGCGGGGTAGAACAGCCCCAGCATTTT. Amino acid sequence: CASSGVEQPQHF.

About this clone itself: The sample carries other DNA sequences with the same CDR3. The chain uses TRBV9 and TRBJ1-2; 9 nucleotides line up with TRBD1. CDR1 is SGDLS and CDR2 is YYNGEE in the germline V gene. The junction had 6 bases not matched to a gene; V was cut back by 3 bases and J by 6 bases. The CDR3 length is 14 residues. In nucleotides, the CDR3 is TGTGCCAGCAGCGCCCAACAGGGGGCAGATGGCTACACCTTC. It specifies CASSAQQGADGYTF.